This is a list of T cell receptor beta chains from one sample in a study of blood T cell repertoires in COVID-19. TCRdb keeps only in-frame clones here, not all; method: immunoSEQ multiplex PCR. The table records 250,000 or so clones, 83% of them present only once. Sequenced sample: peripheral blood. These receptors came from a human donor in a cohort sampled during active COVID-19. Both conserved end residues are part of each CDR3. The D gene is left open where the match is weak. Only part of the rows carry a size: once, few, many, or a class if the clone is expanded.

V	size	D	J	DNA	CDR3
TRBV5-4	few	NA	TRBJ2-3	TGTGCCAGCAGCTCCTCCTTGACGGGGGATACGCAGTATTTT	CASSSSLTGDTQYF
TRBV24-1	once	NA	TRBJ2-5	TGTGCCACCAGTGATAACAGGGGACTCAGCCAAGAGACCCAGTACTTC	CATSDNRGLSQETQYF
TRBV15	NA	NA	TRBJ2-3	TGTGCCACCAGCAGAGGGCTGCCCTCCACAGATACGCAGTATTTT	CATSRGLPSTDTQYF
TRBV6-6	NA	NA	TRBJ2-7	TGTGCCAGCAGCCGCGGAGTAGGGGGCTACGAGCAGTACTTC	CASSRGVGGYEQYF
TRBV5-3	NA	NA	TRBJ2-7	TGTGCCAGAAGCTTGGCGGGCAGGGCGTCCTACGAGCAGTACTTC	CARSLAGRASYEQYF
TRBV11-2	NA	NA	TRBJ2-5	TGTGCCAGCAGCTTTTCGACTATAGGGTACCAAGAGACCCAGTACTTC	CASSFSTIGYQETQYF
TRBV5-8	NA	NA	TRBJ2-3	TGTGCCAGCAGCTTCGGGACTCTGGGGACAGATACGCAGTATTTT	CASSFGTLGTDTQYF
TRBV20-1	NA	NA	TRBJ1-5	TGCAGTGCTAGTGGGGCAGGGATAGGGCAGCCCCAGCATTTT	CSASGAGIGQPQHF
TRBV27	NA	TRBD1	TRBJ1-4	TGTGCCAGCAGGGGGACAGGGGGCGTTGGAAAACTGTTTTTT	CASRGTGGVGKLFF
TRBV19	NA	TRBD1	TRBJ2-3	TGTGCCAGTAGTCTCACCGGGACAGGGGTAACAGATACGCAGTATTTT	CASSLTGTGVTDTQYF
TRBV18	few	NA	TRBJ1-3	TGTGCCAGCTCACCACGCCCACTAGACGGTTCTGGAAACACCATATATTTT	CASSPRPLDGSGNTIYF
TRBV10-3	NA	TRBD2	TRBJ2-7	TGTGCCATCAGCTCGTCTAGCGGTAGCGAGCAGTACTTC	CAISSSSGSEQYF
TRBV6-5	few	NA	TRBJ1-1	TGTGCCAGCAGCCAATGGGAGGGAGCCGCGACTTTCTTT	CASSQWEGAATFF
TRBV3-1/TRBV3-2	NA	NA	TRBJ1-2	TGTGCCAGCAGCCAAGGGGAGAATGGCTACACCTTC	CASSQGENGYTF
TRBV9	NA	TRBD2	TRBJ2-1	TGTGCCAGCAACCCGACTAGCGGTTCCTACAATGAGCAGTTCTTC	CASNPTSGSYNEQFF
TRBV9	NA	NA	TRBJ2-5	TGTGCCAGCAGCGTAGACCTAGGGGGGGGGCGTGAGACCCAGTACTTC	CASSVDLGGGRETQYF
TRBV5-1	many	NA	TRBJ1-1	TGCGCCAGCAAAGCTTCAATGAACACTGAAGCTTTCTTT	CASKASMNTEAFF
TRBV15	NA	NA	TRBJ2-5	TGTGCCACCAGCAGAGATAGAACCGAGAGAGAGACCCAGTACTTC	CATSRDRTERETQYF
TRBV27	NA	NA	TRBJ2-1	TGTGCCAGCAGGGGTCGCCCGCAGGCGCCGAATGAGCAGTTCTTC	CASRGRPQAPNEQFF
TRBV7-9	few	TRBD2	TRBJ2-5	TGTGCCAGCAGCTCAGTAAGGCCGGGACTAGCGCTTTCGGGGGAGACCCAGTACTTC	CASSSVRPGLALSGETQYF
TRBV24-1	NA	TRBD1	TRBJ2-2	TGTGCCACCAGTGACCCCGGGACAGAAAACACCGGGGAGCTGTTTTTT	CATSDPGTENTGELFF
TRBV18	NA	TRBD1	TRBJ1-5	TGTGCCAGCTCACCAATGACAGGGGGAGGGCAGCCCCAGCATTTT	CASSPMTGGGQPQHF
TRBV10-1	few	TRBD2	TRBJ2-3	TGCGCCAGCAGTGTCGGCGGGGGGAATTCAGATACGCAGTATTTT	CASSVGGGNSDTQYF
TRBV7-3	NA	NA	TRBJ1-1	TGTGCCAGCAGCTTAAATAGTTACCCGGGGGAGAACACTGAAGCTTTCTTT	CASSLNSYPGENTEAFF
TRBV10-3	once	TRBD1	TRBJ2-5	TGTGCCATCAGGGGGGACAGAAGCCAAGAGACCCAGTACTTC	CAIRGDRSQETQYF
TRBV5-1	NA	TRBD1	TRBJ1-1	TGCGCCAGCAGCCGGGACAGGGGCGTCACTGAAGCTTTCTTT	CASSRDRGVTEAFF
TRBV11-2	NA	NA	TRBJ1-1	TGTGCCAGCAGCTTCCACAGGGTGAACACTGAAGCTTTCTTT	CASSFHRVNTEAFF
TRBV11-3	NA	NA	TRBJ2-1	TGTGCCAGCAGCCCTAGGGGGGGCTCATACAATGAGCAGTTCTTC	CASSPRGGSYNEQFF
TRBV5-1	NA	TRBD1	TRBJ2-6	TGCGCCAGCAGCTTGGTTGGGACAGGGGCCCTCTCTGGGGCCAACGTCCTGACTTTC	CASSLVGTGALSGANVLTF
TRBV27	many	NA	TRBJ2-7	TGTGCCAGCCTGGGGGGTCTTCCCTACGAGCAGTACTTC	CASLGGLPYEQYF
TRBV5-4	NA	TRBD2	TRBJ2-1	TGTGCCAGCACCCCTGGGGGGGATGAGCAGTTCTTC	CASTPGGDEQFF
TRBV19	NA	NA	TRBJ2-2	TGTGCCAGTAGTATTGCAGGGATAAACACCGGGGAGCTGTTTTTT	CASSIAGINTGELFF
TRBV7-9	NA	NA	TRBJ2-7	TGTGCCAGCAGCTCCCCGGGACACCTATTCGCCGAGCAGTACTTC	CASSSPGHLFAEQYF
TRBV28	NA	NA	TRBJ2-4	TGTGCCAGCAGTTTATCCCAGGGGAACATTCAGTACTTC	CASSLSQGNIQYF
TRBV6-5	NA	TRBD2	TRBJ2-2	TGTGCCAGCAGCCTCGGACTAGCGGGAGCCGGGGAGCTGTTTTTT	CASSLGLAGAGELFF
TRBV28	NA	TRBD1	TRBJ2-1	TGTGCCAGCAGTTCCCGGGACAGGGGTTACAATGAGCAGTTCTTC	CASSSRDRGYNEQFF
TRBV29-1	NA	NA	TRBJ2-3	TGCAGCGTTTACGGACAGGGAGTTAGCGGGGGCTATACGCAGTATTTT	CSVYGQGVSGGYTQYF
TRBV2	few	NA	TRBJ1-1	TGTGCCAGCAGTTTAACCCAGGGTGACACTGAAGCTTTCTTT	CASSLTQGDTEAFF
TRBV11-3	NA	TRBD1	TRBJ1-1	TGTGCCAGCAGCCTTAGGACAGGGGAAGGGGCTGAAGCTTTCTTT	CASSLRTGEGAEAFF
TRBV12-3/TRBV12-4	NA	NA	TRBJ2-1	TGTGCCAGCAGTTTGGACAGTACAAGTGAGCAGTTCTTC	CASSLDSTSEQFF
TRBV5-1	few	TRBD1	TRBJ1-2	TGCGCCAGCAGTCCGGACAGGGAGTATGGCTACACCTTC	CASSPDREYGYTF
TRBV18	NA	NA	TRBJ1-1	TGTGCCAGCTCACCACGCCGTGGGGGGGACACTGAAGCTTTCTTT	CASSPRRGGDTEAFF
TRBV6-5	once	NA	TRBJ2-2	TGTGCCAGCAGTTTCGCAGTGAACACCGGGGAGCTGTTTTTT	CASSFAVNTGELFF
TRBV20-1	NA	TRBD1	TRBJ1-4	TGCAGTGCTGACAGGGAGGAAAAACTGTTTTTT	CSADREEKLFF
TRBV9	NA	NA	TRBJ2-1	TGTGCCAGCAGCGTAGGGGCGGGCTACAATGAGCAGTTCTTC	CASSVGAGYNEQFF
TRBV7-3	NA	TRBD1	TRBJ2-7	TGTGCCAGCAGCAAAACCGGGACAGGGTCGTACGAGCAGTACTTC	CASSKTGTGSYEQYF
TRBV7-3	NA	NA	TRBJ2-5	TGTGCCAGCAGCTTCGCCGGGGTAGGAGAGACCCAGTACTTC	CASSFAGVGETQYF
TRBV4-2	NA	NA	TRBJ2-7	TGTGCCAGCAGCCAAACCACGGGAGAGCAGTACTTC	CASSQTTGEQYF
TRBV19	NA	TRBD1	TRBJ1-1	TGTGCCAGTAGTATCGGGACAGGGGCTCTGCATGAAGCTTTCTTT	CASSIGTGALHEAFF
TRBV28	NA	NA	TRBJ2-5	TGTGCCAGCAGTTCGCCTAAACAAGAGACCCAGTACTTC	CASSSPKQETQYF
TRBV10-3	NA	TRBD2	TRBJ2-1	TGTGCCATCAGGCCTTTACCCAGCGGGACCAATGAGCAGTTCTTC	CAIRPLPSGTNEQFF
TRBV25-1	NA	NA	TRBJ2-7	TGTGCCAGCAGTGAATCCGTTCCTAGCGTCAACTCCTACGAGCAGTACTTC	CASSESVPSVNSYEQYF
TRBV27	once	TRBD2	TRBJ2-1	TGTGCCAGCAGTCCCACTGGGGCGGGAGGGTCCCGGGAGCAGTTCTTC	CASSPTGAGGSREQFF
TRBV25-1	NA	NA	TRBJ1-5	TGTGCCAGCAGTGAGACAGGCTACAATCAGCCCCAGCATTTT	CASSETGYNQPQHF
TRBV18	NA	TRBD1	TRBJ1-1	TGTGCCAGCTCCCTACAGGGACAGCCTCAGAGGGCTTTCTTT	CASSLQGQPQRAFF
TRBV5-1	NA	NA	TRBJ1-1	TGCGCCAGCAGCTTGGCCGCAGGGTTCCACCCGAACACTGAAGCTTTCTTT	CASSLAAGFHPNTEAFF
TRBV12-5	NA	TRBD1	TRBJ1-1	TGTGCTAGTGGAACGGGACAGGGGGATGGTACTGAAGCTTTCTTT	CASGTGQGDGTEAFF
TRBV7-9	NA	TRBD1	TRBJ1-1	TGTGCCAGCAGCTCTTCTGGGACAGCGAACACTGAAGCTTTCTTT	CASSSSGTANTEAFF
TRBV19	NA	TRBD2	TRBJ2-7	TGTGCCACCTCCGGACTAGCGGACGAGCAGTACTTC	CATSGLADEQYF
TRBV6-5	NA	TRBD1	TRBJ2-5	TGTGCCAGCAGTTACCATGGGACAGCTCAAGAGACCCAGTACTTC	CASSYHGTAQETQYF